The TCR beta chain described here comes from a study of T cells after posttransplantation cyclophosphamide. Study outcomes and limitations: Skin or GI-infiltrating T cells shared few TRB sequences with blood.

V shed 1 base, J shed 8 bases, and the junction held 10 bases outside the gene matches. In germline, CDR1 is SGHNT, CDR2 YYREEE (reference sequence). There are 16 residues in the CDR3. The repertoire was sequenced with immunoSEQ multiplex PCR; TCRdb's copy has only in-frame clones and lacks some. The table has 15,000 to 20,000 clones, around nine tenths seen once. Concerning this clone: As yet, its antigen is unknown.

Cyclophosphamide on days +3 and +4 followed busulfan-fludarabine conditioning and a marrow graft. The sample here was CD4+ T cells sorted from blood, taken after allogeneic stem cell transplant with posttransplant cyclophosphamide. This chain uses TRBV5-4 with TRBJ2-1, with 9 bases identical to TRBD2. The TCR comes from a male patient in his sixties or seventies who received an allogeneic stem cell transplant from a related donor and was CMV-positive. Certain T cells may be donor cells from the graft. In nucleotides, the CDR3 is TGTGCCAGCAGCTTGAAGGTCGGCGGGGGGGCCGATGAGCAGTTCTTC. Its protein product is CASSLKVGGGADEQFF.